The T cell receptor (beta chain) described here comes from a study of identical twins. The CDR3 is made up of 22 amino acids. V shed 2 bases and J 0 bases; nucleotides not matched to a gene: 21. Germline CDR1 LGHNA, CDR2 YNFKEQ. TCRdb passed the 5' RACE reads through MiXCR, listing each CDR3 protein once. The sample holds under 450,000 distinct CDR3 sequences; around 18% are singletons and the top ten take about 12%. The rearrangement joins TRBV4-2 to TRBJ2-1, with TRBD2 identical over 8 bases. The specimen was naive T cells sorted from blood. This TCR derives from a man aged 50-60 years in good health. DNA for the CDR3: TGTGCCAGCAGCCAACTCTTTCCCGCGGCGGGAGGTCCGACAAGCTCCTACAATGAGCAGTTCTTC. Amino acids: CASSQLFPAAGGPTSSYNEQFF.